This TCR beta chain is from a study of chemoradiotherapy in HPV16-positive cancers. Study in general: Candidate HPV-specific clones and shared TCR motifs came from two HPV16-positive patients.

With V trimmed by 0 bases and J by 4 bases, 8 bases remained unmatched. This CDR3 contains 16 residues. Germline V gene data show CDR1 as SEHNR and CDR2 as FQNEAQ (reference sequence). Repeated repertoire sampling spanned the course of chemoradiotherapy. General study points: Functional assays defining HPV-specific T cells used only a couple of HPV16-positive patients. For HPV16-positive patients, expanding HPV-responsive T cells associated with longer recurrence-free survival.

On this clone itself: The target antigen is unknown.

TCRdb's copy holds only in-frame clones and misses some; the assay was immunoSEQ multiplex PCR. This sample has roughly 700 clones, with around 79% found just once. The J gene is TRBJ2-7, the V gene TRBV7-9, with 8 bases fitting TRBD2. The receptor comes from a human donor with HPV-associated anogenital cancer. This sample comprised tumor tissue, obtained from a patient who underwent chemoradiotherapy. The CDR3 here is CASSLAPRGRRYEQYF. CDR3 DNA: TGTGCCAGCAGCTTAGCCCCCCGCGGGAGGAGGTACGAGCAGTACTTC.